This entry features one T cell receptor beta chain sequence. The antigen is not known. The data are from a study of long-term antiretroviral therapy in people with HIV. Sequencing relied on immunoSEQ assay v3.0, run at survey level. Generated by immunoSEQ multiplex PCR, the TCRdb table keeps only in-frame clones and is missing some. The sample includes some 16,000 clones, 75% to 85% of them seen just once. Study results and limitations: Missing from the dataset were any data on ART adherence, viral resistance or therapy changes.

The specimen was unsorted PBMCs, collected 2.1 years after starting antiretroviral therapy. The sequence was obtained from a man aged 40-49 years with HIV.

The CDR3 nucleotides are TGTGCCAGCAGTTATACAGGGGGTTATGGCTACACCTTC. Protein: CASSYTGGYGYTF. V and J are TRBV27 and TRBJ1-2; 8 bases fit TRBD1. V dropped 4 bases and J dropped 5; count of bases not matched to a gene: 3. The CDR3 spans 13 residues. In germline, CDR1 is MNHEY, CDR2 SMNVEV (reference sequence).